This is a list of T cell receptor beta chains from one sample in a study of post-analysis software for immune sequencing data. TCRdb itself ran the PCR reads through MiXCR, one entry per CDR3 protein. The sample includes approximately 570,000 distinct CDR3 sequences, around 47% of them seen just once. Sequenced sample: blood. The source of these receptors is a girl under 18 with multiple sclerosis. CDR3s include the opening cysteine and the closing phenylalanine or tryptophan. Fields, in order: CDR3 protein, CDR3 DNA, clone size, D gene, V gene, J gene. A D gene is named only where the DNA matches it firmly. Size is omitted from some rows. Given values are once, few, many or a class for expanded clones.

CDR3 protein: CASSLDTAQTYEQYF; CDR3 DNA: TGTGCCAGCAGCCTGGACACTGCACAGACCTACGAGCAGTACTTC; clone size: NA; D gene: NA; V gene: TRBV11-1; J gene: TRBJ2-7
CDR3 protein: CAGSLRGANTGELFF; CDR3 DNA: TGTGCCGGCAGCTTAAGGGGGGCGAACACCGGGGAGCTGTTTTTT; clone size: NA; D gene: NA; V gene: TRBV3-1; J gene: TRBJ2-2
CDR3 protein: CAWSHLGREDNQPQHF; CDR3 DNA: TGTGCCTGGAGCCACCTGGGGAGGGAAGACAATCAGCCCCAGCATTTT; clone size: NA; D gene: NA; V gene: TRBV30; J gene: TRBJ1-5
CDR3 protein: CASSLRAGGATYEQFF; CDR3 DNA: TGTGCCAGCAGTTTAAGGGCCGGGGGGGCCACCTATGAGCAGTTCTTC; clone size: NA; D gene: TRBD2; V gene: TRBV27; J gene: TRBJ2-1
CDR3 protein: CASSLMRGRGYEQYF; CDR3 DNA: TGTGCCAGCAGCTTGATGAGGGGGCGCGGGTACGAGCAGTACTTC; clone size: few; D gene: TRBD1; V gene: TRBV7-8; J gene: TRBJ2-7
CDR3 protein: CASSQEAPILWVRGTDTQYF; CDR3 DNA: TGTGCCAGCAGCCAAGAGGCCCCAATCCTATGGGTGAGGGGCACAGATACGCAGTATTTT; clone size: NA; D gene: NA; V gene: TRBV4-2; J gene: TRBJ2-3
CDR3 protein: CASSLDEGASKNIQYF; CDR3 DNA: TGCGCCAGCAGCTTGGATGAGGGGGCCAGCAAAAACATTCAGTACTTC; clone size: NA; D gene: TRBD1; V gene: TRBV5-1; J gene: TRBJ2-4
CDR3 protein: CASSLQRSYGYTF; CDR3 DNA: TGTGCCAGCAGTTTACAGCGATCCTATGGCTACACCTTC; clone size: NA; D gene: NA; V gene: TRBV12-3/TRBV12-4; J gene: TRBJ1-2
CDR3 protein: CSVAPRLLEYGYTF; CDR3 DNA: TGCAGCGTTGCCCCGAGACTACTCGAGTATGGCTACACCTTC; clone size: once; D gene: NA; V gene: TRBV29-1; J gene: TRBJ1-2
CDR3 protein: CASSVTPSSYEQYF; CDR3 DNA: TGTGCCAGCAGCGTAACTCCCAGCTCCTACGAGCAGTACTTC; clone size: NA; D gene: NA; V gene: TRBV9; J gene: TRBJ2-7
CDR3 protein: CASMGSPDTQYF; CDR3 DNA: TGTGCCAGCATGGGCTCCCCAGATACGCAGTATTTT; clone size: NA; D gene: NA; V gene: TRBV25-1; J gene: TRBJ2-3
CDR3 protein: CASSLAPGRNTIYF; CDR3 DNA: TGTGCCAGCAGCTTAGCGCCCGGCCGGAACACCATATATTTT; clone size: NA; D gene: NA; V gene: TRBV7-9; J gene: TRBJ1-3
CDR3 protein: CASSLESGTGYGYTF; CDR3 DNA: TGTGCCAGCAGTTTAGAGTCCGGGACAGGGTATGGCTACACCTTC; clone size: NA; D gene: TRBD1; V gene: TRBV12-3/TRBV12-4; J gene: TRBJ1-2
CDR3 protein: CANSDRRTPNYGYTF; CDR3 DNA: TGTGCCAACAGCGATCGAAGGACCCCCAACTATGGCTACACCTTC; clone size: NA; D gene: NA; V gene: TRBV5-4; J gene: TRBJ1-2
CDR3 protein: CASSPTGPKGNEQFF; CDR3 DNA: TGTGCCAGCAGCCCCACGGGTCCCAAGGGCAATGAGCAGTTCTTC; clone size: few; D gene: NA; V gene: TRBV7-3; J gene: TRBJ2-1
CDR3 protein: CASSQGAEAFF; CDR3 DNA: TGTGCCAGCAGTCAGGGGGCTGAAGCTTTCTTT; clone size: few; D gene: TRBD1; V gene: TRBV13; J gene: TRBJ1-1
CDR3 protein: CSARDNPISDRLGYGYTF; CDR3 DNA: TGCAGTGCTAGAGACAACCCCATCTCTGACAGGTTGGGCTATGGCTACACCTTC; clone size: NA; D gene: NA; V gene: TRBV20-1; J gene: TRBJ1-2
CDR3 protein: CASSSSQDSSYEQYF; CDR3 DNA: TGTGCCAGCAGCTCGTCCCAGGACAGCTCCTACGAGCAGTACTTC; clone size: NA; D gene: NA; V gene: TRBV7-9; J gene: TRBJ2-7
CDR3 protein: CASSRTGRANYGYTF; CDR3 DNA: TGTGCCAGCAGCCGCACAGGGAGGGCTAACTATGGCTACACCTTC; clone size: few; D gene: NA; V gene: TRBV12-3/TRBV12-4; J gene: TRBJ1-2
CDR3 protein: CASSLRTPPGGYGYTF; CDR3 DNA: TGCGCCAGCAGCTTGCGGACACCACCCGGGGGCTATGGCTACACCTTC; clone size: few; D gene: NA; V gene: TRBV5-1; J gene: TRBJ1-2